The entry that follows covers one T cell receptor (beta chain) sequence. CDR3 length equals 18 residues. Germline CDR1 reads SGHDT; CDR2 reads YYEEEE. Trimming stripped 4 bases from V and 0 bases from J, with 20 bases between. The entry originates in a study of beta chain features in type 1 diabetes. Expressed TCRB transcripts were sequenced, since all the RNA that had been isolated was reverse transcribed. Some clones are missing from TCRdb's copy, which holds only in-frame ones; the method was immunoSEQ multiplex PCR. The sample gives more than 120,000 clones, less than 11% of which show up once; under 1.5% is in the top ten.

The material sequenced was naive CD4+ T cells from blood. The clonotype was recovered from a man younger than 35 in good health. The chain uses TRBV5-6 and TRBJ2-1, with D tentatively TRBD1 (6 bases). The CDR3 here is CASSGQHPAVFSYNEQFF. The CDR3 nucleotides read TGTGCCAGCAGCGGACAGCATCCAGCGGTGTTCTCCTACAATGAGCAGTTCTTC.